This T cell receptor beta chain was sequenced in a study of T cell repertoires in cytomegalovirus infection. Study at large: HLA-C-restricted CMV epitopes, recently identified, and well-studied HLA-B-restricted ones were used by the study. Notes on the study in general: Cumulated frequencies of public TCR beta families served to identify carriers of CMV plus the relevant HLA.

The ends lost 5 bases at V and 0 bases at J; junction bases unmatched: 8. This CDR3 comprises 16 residues. Germline V CDR1 and CDR2: SNHLY, FYNNEI. The table lists this clonotype with a few counts. Its antigen remains unknown. TCRdb re-analysed the reads in MiXCR, keeping a single row per CDR3 protein. The table records hundreds of thousands of distinct CDR3 sequences, about 33% of them present only once. The starting material was cultured PBMCs, obtained from culture after CMV antigen stimulation. This TCR derives from a human donor in good health (CMV status not recorded). Some clones in this sample may be carry-over from other donors' samples. This chain connects TRBV2 to TRBJ1-1; 8 bases are a match to TRBD1. CDR3 region: CASSPETGDLNTEAFF. The DNA for the CDR3 is TGTGCCAGCAGTCCCGAGACAGGGGACTTGAACACTGAAGCTTTCTTT.